The source of this T cell receptor beta chain is a study of blood T cell repertoires in COVID-19. Whole-study context: The samples span acute and convalescent COVID-19 from the United States, Italy and Spain. PBMCs, B-cell-depleted T cells, or T cells provided the cDNA or gDNA that made up the material.

Ages ranged from about 18 to 100 years, with residence in about two dozen US areas. In the authors' methods: Using reference gene primer amplification, nucleated cell counts were estimated. The repertoire was sequenced with immunoSEQ multiplex PCR; TCRdb's copy has only in-frame clones and lacks some. The V and J calls and clone size are taken from that table; D and trimming were inferred from the DNA. The sample contains around 280,000 clones, around 90% of which appear only once. This TCR derives from a woman under 30 with acute COVID-19. Sequencing was done on a sample of PBMCs or T cells enriched from blood (not recorded which).

The CDR3 DNA is TGCGCCAGCAGCTTGGAGAGCGGGAGTACCGGGGAGCTGTTTTTT. It codes for CASSLESGSTGELFF. This chain uses TRBV5-1 with TRBJ2-2; 8 bases line up with TRBD2. This CDR3 has 15 amino acids. The trim removed 0 bases at V and 5 bases at J, leaving 3 bases unmatched. Germline CDR1 is SGHRS and CDR2 is YFSETQ.